One sample yielded the 5 T cell receptor beta chains listed below, sequenced in a study of beta chain features in type 1 diabetes listed by TCRdb under 2018. Library preparation employed the immunoSEQ multiplex PCR assay. All of the isolated RNA was reverse transcribed with the High Capacity cDNA Reverse Transcription Kit, so expressed TCRB transcripts were sequenced. This immuneACCESS table, as held by TCRdb, lists in-frame sequences with V and J called but not all clones. Of the missing ones, under half trace to an unresolved V gene in checked studies; the others have no known cause. A total of under 250,000 clones appear in this sample, approximately 11% of them only once. Of the sample, approximately 1.3% is held by the ten largest clones. Sequencing used central memory CD4+ T cells from blood. The receptors were gathered from a man aged 18-30 years in good health.

There are a few counts of this clone. The genes are TRBV2 and TRBJ1-2; D not resolved. Germline CDR1 and CDR2: SNHLY and FYNNEI. This CDR3 has 11 residues. With 1 base removed from V and 4 bases from J, the gap between germline ends came to 1 base. CDR3 amino acids: CASSEGYGYTF. The CDR3 nucleotides are TGTGCCAGCAGTGAAGGCTATGGCTACACCTTC.

There are a few counts of this clone. V gene TRBV2 combines with J gene TRBJ2-5, with a weak D call TRBD2 (6 bases). Trimming took 2 bases from V and 8 from J, leaving 21 bases between them. Germline V gene lookup returns CDR1 SNHLY and CDR2 FYNNEI. The CDR3 is made up of 16 amino acids. CDR3 sequence (DNA): TGTGCCAGCAGTGAACCTTCGGGTAGCGGCAGCCTAACCCAGTACTTC. Its protein is CASSEPSGSGSLTQYF.

V is TRBV6-5 and J is TRBJ1-2; D not certain. Trimming stripped 8 bases from V and 4 bases from J, with 17 bases between. This CDR3 is 14 amino acids long. CDR1 is MNHEY and CDR2 is SVGAGI in the germline V gene. CDR3 amino acids: CASGTPSMGYGYTF. The CDR3 region has the DNA TGTGCCAGCGGTACACCTTCAATGGGCTATGGCTACACCTTC.

The table lists this clone with a few counts. This chain joins TRBV29-1 and TRBJ1-1, with a weak D call TRBD1 (6 bases). The germline V gene encodes CDR1 SQVTM and CDR2 ANQGSEA. CDR3 size: 13 residues. The V gene lost 1 base and the J gene lost 4 bases, with 10 bases spanning the gap. The CDR3 is CSVEVSQGTEAFF. CDR3 coding DNA: TGCAGCGTTGAAGTATCACAGGGCACTGAAGCTTTCTTT.

The table lists this clone with a few counts. The genes are TRBV23-1 and TRBJ2-7, with 8 bases aligning to TRBD1. TRBV23-1 is classed as an ORF, of uncertain function. This CDR3 region has 12 residues. The DNA for the CDR3 is TGCGTCCCAGGGGGCCCCCTCCACGAGCAGTACTTC. Translation gives CVPGGPLHEQYF.